This TCR beta chain appears in the sequencing data of a study of CD8+ T cells in alopecia areata. Turning to the study itself: Tofacitinib administration persisted for 6 to 18 months, succeeded by 6 months off drug.

V dropped 5 bases and J dropped 9; count of bases not matched to a gene: 13. Per the germline V gene, CDR1 is SGHRS and CDR2 is YFSETQ. The CDR3 is made up of 16 amino acids. This clone was detected only a few times. RNA was isolated and reverse transcribed to cDNA, the sequencing template. Data came from immunoSEQ multiplex PCR; TCRdb stores just in-frame clones and leaves some out. The sample has a few hundred thousand clones; around three fifths are singletons. Treatment specified: oral pan-JAK inhibitor, 5-10 mg twice daily. The genes are TRBV5-1 and TRBJ1-6; 8 bases match TRBD1. The sample was CD4+ T cells sorted from blood, taken around week 53, from a patient treated with tofacitinib. This sequence was found in a human donor with alopecia areata. The CDR3 DNA reads as TGCGCCAGCAGAACCGTTGGACAGGGAATCGGTTCACCCCTCCACTTT. Its protein product is CASRTVGQGIGSPLHF.